This entry is about one TCR beta chain. Its antigen remains unknown. This record belongs to a study of cytomegalovirus exposure and HLA in healthy donors. Overall study findings and caveats: Trimming of TCR beta V- and J-genes showed a link, identified in a later analysis, to a missense DCLRE1C variant.

Trimming removed 6 bases from V and 4 bases from J, with 12 bases in between. In germline, CDR1 is WSHSY, CDR2 SAAADI. CDR3 length: 13 amino acids. 60 Vbeta and 13 Jbeta primers were used in PCR. Clones were sequenced by immunoSEQ multiplex PCR, and TCRdb holds only the in-frame ones, with some missing. This sample has approximately 140,000 clones, with 65% to 80% found just once. The genes are TRBV10-2 and TRBJ1-1; possibly TRBD1 for D (5 bases). The sequenced sample was PBMCs. This clonotype originated in a middle-aged man in good health and CMV-seropositive. The CDR3 DNA is TGCGCCAGCAGCCAACAGGTGGGCACTGAAGCTTTCTTT. It encodes CASSQQVGTEAFF.